These T cell receptor beta chains were read from a single sample in a study of tumor and adjacent non-tumor tissue in lung cancer. TCRdb fed the multiplex PCR reads into MiXCR, producing one record per CDR3 protein. The top ten hold around 45% of the sample, which has roughly 43,000 distinct CDR3 sequences, 60% seen once. Sequenced material: distant non-tumor lung tissue. All receptors come from a man aged 50 to 60 with non-small cell lung cancer. Both conserved end residues are part of each CDR3. The order of the fields is D gene, clone size, V gene, J gene, CDR3 protein, CDR3 DNA. D genes are given only for firm matches. Only part of the rows carry a size: once, few, many, or a class if the clone is expanded.

-,-,TRBV5-1,TRBJ2-7,CVSSLRAGGLEQYF,TGCGTCAGCAGCTTGAGGGCCGGCGGATTGGAACAGTACTTC
TRBD1,-,TRBV28,TRBJ2-4,CASSPWSGRGKGAKNIQYF,TGTGCCAGCAGTCCCTGGAGTGGCAGGGGGAAGGGGGCCAAAAACATTCAGTACTTC
-,-,TRBV20-1,TRBJ2-1,CSARGGGPLNEQFF,TGCAGTGCTAGAGGGGGAGGTCCCTTAAATGAGCAGTTCTTC
-,many,TRBV4-2,TRBJ1-2,CASSQDGDSYGYTF,TGTGCCAGCAGCCAAGATGGAGATAGCTATGGCTACACCTTC
TRBD1,medium-sized,TRBV29-1,TRBJ1-4,CSVSGQANEKLFF,TGCAGCGTTTCCGGACAGGCTAATGAAAAACTGTTTTTT
-,-,TRBV20-1,TRBJ2-1,CSARDTSRSYNEQFF,TGCAGTGCTAGAGATACGTCCCGCTCCTACAATGAGCAGTTCTTC
-,many,TRBV2,TRBJ2-7,CASSQAYEQYF,TGTGCCAGCAGTCAAGCTTACGAGCAGTACTTC
-,many,TRBV5-1,TRBJ1-4,CASRIGGNEKLFF,TGCGCCAGCAGAATCGGGGGTAATGAAAAACTGTTTTTT
TRBD1,-,TRBV4-2,TRBJ2-7,CATGQGAYEQYF,TGTGCCACCGGACAGGGGGCTTACGAGCAGTACTTC
-,-,TRBV5-1,TRBJ2-7,CASSLSTHEQYF,TGCGCCAGCAGCCTCAGTACCCACGAGCAGTACTTC
TRBD2,few,TRBV5-4,TRBJ2-1,CVSSSGTTGNEQFF,TGTGTCAGTAGTTCCGGGACTACTGGGAATGAGCAGTTCTTC
-,-,TRBV6-6,TRBJ2-1,CASSYPIGRYERFF,TGTGCTAGCAGTTACCCGATAGGGCGCTATGAGCGGTTCTTC
-,many,TRBV4-1,TRBJ2-5,CASSQDNWETQYF,TGCGCCAGCAGCCAAGATAATTGGGAGACCCAGTACTTC
-,-,TRBV11-2,TRBJ1-2,CASSAGRVRGYIF,TGTGCCAGCAGCGCGGGCAGGGTGAGAGGCTACATCTTC
TRBD2,-,TRBV29-1,TRBJ2-5,CSVWLTGGEETQYF,TGCAGTGTGTGGCTAACGGGAGGAGAAGAGACCCAGTACTTC